These 30 T cell receptor beta chains were all obtained from the same sample, sequenced in a study of spatial heterogeneity in lung cancer. TCRdb analysed the 5' RACE reads with MiXCR anew, one entry per CDR3 protein. The table records under 30,000 distinct CDR3 sequences, about 6.3% of them present only once. Time point here: blood at routine non-recurrence follow-up after resection. Whole RNA, isolated from tumor, nontumor lung or frozen PBMC, was sequenced without prior sorting. The sample was PBMCs, taken at follow-up. These receptors were obtained from a male donor with early-stage non-small cell lung cancer.

This clonotype has a handful of counts. The chain has TRBV20-1 and TRBJ2-1; unclear D gene. The V and J ends lost 0 bases and 0 bases respectively, with 12 bases between them. This CDR3 is built from 16 residues. CDR1 and CDR2 from the germline V gene are DFQATT and SNEGSKA (reference sequence). CDR3 protein: CSARDHGRISYNEQFF. In DNA, the CDR3 is TGCAGTGCTAGAGATCACGGACGGATCTCCTACAATGAGCAGTTCTTC.

This clonotype was seen repeatedly, ten times or more. The chain has TRBV29-1 and TRBJ1-1, with D unclear. The CDR3 spans 13 residues. CDR1 and CDR2 from the germline V gene are SQVTM and ANQGSEA. Trimming removed 2 bases from V and 1 base from J, with 8 bases in between. CDR3 loop: CSVESFGNTEAFF. The CDR3 nucleotides are TGCAGCGTTGAATCTTTCGGGAACACTGAAGCTTTCTTT.

This clonotype was observed a handful of times. V usage is TRBV18 and J usage is TRBJ2-7; TRBD2 might be the D (6 bases). Per the germline V gene, CDR1 is KGHSH and CDR2 is LQKENI. CDR3 size: 13 residues. V was pared by 3 bases and J by 7 bases, with 13 bases between. As DNA, the CDR3 is TGTGCCAGCTCACCCAAACGACGGGGGGAGCAGTACGTC. Its translation: CASSPKRRGEQYV.

This clonotype was recorded at least ten times. The genes are TRBV7-9 and TRBJ1-2; D is unclear. The germline gives CDR1 SEHNR, CDR2 FQNEAQ (reference sequence). V lost 3 bases, J lost 3 bases, and 8 bases lay in between. This CDR3 spans 13 amino acids. CDR3 in amino acids: CASSFAQDYGYTF. The CDR3 DNA reads TGTGCCAGCAGCTTTGCCCAGGACTATGGCTACACCTTC. Full variable domain (outside the CDR3, taken from reference TRBV7-9 and TRBJ1-2): DTGVSQNPRHKITKRGQNVTFRCDPISEHNRLYWYRQTLGQGPEFLTYFQNEAQLEKSRLLSDRFSAERPKGSFSTLEIQRTEQGDSAMYLCASSFAQDYGYTFGSGTRLTVV.

This clonotype was observed at least ten times. The chain uses TRBV5-5 and TRBJ2-3; possibly TRBD2 for D (6 bases). The CDR3 consists of 17 residues. Germline V gene sequence: CDR1 SGHKS, CDR2 YYEKEE (reference sequence). The V and J ends lost 4 bases and 0 bases respectively, with 18 bases between them. CDR3 loop: CASSPGVAARSTDTQYF. The CDR3 region has the DNA TGTGCCAGCAGCCCGGGGGTAGCGGCCCGTAGCACAGATACGCAGTATTTT.

This clonotype was counted ten times or more. This sequence joins TRBV2 and TRBJ2-1, with 12 positions matching TRBD1. Germline trimming cut 4 bases from V and 4 bases from J; bases unmatched to any gene: 5. Germline V lookup: CDR1 SNHLY, CDR2 FYNNEI. The CDR3 runs 16 residues. CDR3 loop: CASSAGQGARYNEQFF. DNA of the CDR3: TGTGCCAGCAGTGCGGGACAGGGGGCGCGTTACAATGAGCAGTTCTTC.

At least ten counts were recorded for this clonotype. The V and J genes are TRBV7-2 and TRBJ1-5; no definite D call. V lost 5 bases and J 2 bases, leaving 7 bases between the germline ends. This CDR3 comprises 13 residues. Germline V CDR1 and CDR2: SGHTA, FQGNSA. The CDR3 here is CASSPMGNQPQHF. In DNA form, the CDR3 reads TGTGCCAGCAGCCCAATGGGCAATCAGCCCCAGCATTTT. Combining the CDR3 with reference TRBV7-2 and TRBJ1-5 gives the whole variable domain GAGVSQSPSNKVTEKGKDVELRCDPISGHTALYWYRQSLGQGLEFLIYFQGNSAPDKSGLPSDRFSAERTGGSVSTLTIQRTQQEDSAVYLCASSPMGNQPQHFGDGTRLSIL.

This clonotype appeared a few times. The gene calls are TRBV20-1 and TRBJ1-2; no definite D call. Germline CDR1 DFQATT, CDR2 SNEGSKA (reference sequence). The V gene lost 7 bases and the J gene lost 2 bases, with 11 bases spanning the gap. The CDR3 sequence is 12 residues long. CDR3 in amino acids: CSGRVGNYGYTF. The DNA for the CDR3 is TGCAGTGGGCGGGTAGGCAACTATGGCTACACCTTC.

This clonotype occurred many times. The rearrangement uses TRBV29-1 and TRBJ1-2, with D unresolved. With 4 bases removed from V and 4 bases from J, the gap between germline ends came to 16 bases. The CDR3 is 14 amino acids. Germline CDR1 reads SQVTM; CDR2 reads ANQGSEA. The CDR3 reads CSVVISPGSYGYTF. The DNA for the CDR3 is TGCAGCGTTGTGATCTCCCCTGGGTCCTATGGCTACACCTTC.

This clonotype was seen at least ten times. The V gene is TRBV9, the J gene TRBJ2-7; TRBD1 is a possible D gene (5 bases). This CDR3 is built from 17 residues. Germline CDR1 and CDR2: SGDLS and YYNGEE. Trimming removed 3 bases at V and 0 bases at J, with 19 bases between. The CDR3 bases are TGTGCCAGCAGCGCAGATACAGGAACACCCTACTCCTACGAGCAGTACGTC. Protein: CASSADTGTPYSYEQYV.

This clonotype has ten or more counts. The chain employs TRBV9 and TRBJ2-1, with D perhaps TRBD2 (5 bases). The CDR3 runs to 13 residues. Looked up from germline, CDR1 is SGDLS and CDR2 is YYNGEE. V gave up 3 bases and J gave up 3 bases, with 7 bases separating them. The CDR3 sequence is CASSATIYNEQFF. CDR3 DNA sequence: TGTGCCAGCAGCGCGACTATCTACAATGAGCAGTTCTTC.

This chain links TRBV6-1 with TRBJ2-7; 9 bases are a match to TRBD1. CDR3 length: 15 amino acids. V dropped 4 bases and J dropped 3; count of bases not matched to a gene: 7. The germline CDR1 and CDR2 sequences are MNHNS and SASEGT. CDR3 amino acids: CASSVSWTGDYEQYV. The CDR3 DNA reads TGTGCCAGCAGTGTTTCTTGGACAGGGGACTACGAGCAGTACGTC.

This clonotype was counted only a few times. This chain joins TRBV5-4 and TRBJ2-7, with D possibly being TRBD1 (6 bases). Germline CDR1 reads SGHNT; CDR2 reads YYREEE (reference sequence). The CDR3 is made up of 14 amino acids. The V gene lost 4 bases and the J gene lost 7 bases, with 18 bases spanning the gap. The CDR3, as DNA: TGTGCCAGCAGCCCATGGGGTTCCCAGGGGGAGCAGTACTTC. Protein sequence: CASSPWGSQGEQYF. Full variable domain (remainder filled in from reference TRBV5-4 and TRBJ2-7): ETGVTQSPTHLIKTRGQQVTLRCSSQSGHNTVSWYQQALGQGPQFIFQYYREEENGRGNFPPRFSGLQFPNYSSELNVNALELDDSALYLCASSPWGSQGEQYFGPGTRLTVT.

This clonotype was seen ten or more times. The rearrangement uses TRBV19 and TRBJ2-3; a weak D match, TRBD2 (5 bases). Germline CDR1 and CDR2: LNHDA and SQIVND (reference sequence). The CDR3 has 15 residues. V lost 5 bases and J 2 bases, leaving 14 bases between the germline ends. The CDR3 DNA reads as TGTGCCAGTAGTTCAGGCCTCGGGATCACAGATACGCAGTATTTT. Its translation: CASSSGLGITDTQYF.

The sample holds many counts of this clonotype. The rearrangement joins TRBV28 to TRBJ2-3; the match to TRBD1 covers 7 bases. The CDR3 is 15 amino acids. Germline V lookup: CDR1 MDHEN, CDR2 SYDVKM. With 5 bases clipped from V and 4 bases from J, the junction kept 9 bases outside the gene matches. CDR3 loop: CASSANHRGADTQYF. CDR3 coding DNA: TGTGCCAGCAGTGCCAACCACAGGGGTGCAGATACGCAGTATTTT.

A word on this clonotype: Possible read error: a much larger clone is one base away. The chain combines TRBV7-9 with TRBJ2-3; the match to TRBD2 covers 8 bases. This CDR3 spans 16 amino acids. CDR1 SEHNR and CDR2 FQNEAQ come from the germline V gene (reference sequence). With 7 bases clipped from V and 3 bases from J, the junction kept 12 bases outside the gene matches. CDR3 loop: CASTEPPAGDTDTQYF. The DNA for the CDR3 is TGTGCCAGCACCGAGCCCCCAGCGGGGGATACAGATACGCAGTATTTT.

The chain couples TRBV6-1 to TRBJ1-6, with D perhaps matching TRBD1 (6 bases). The germline V gene has CDR1 MNHNS and CDR2 SASEGT. This CDR3 contains 14 residues. Trimming took 8 bases from V and 4 from J, leaving 12 bases between them. CDR3 amino acids: CASRRQEYNSPLHF. CDR3 DNA sequence: TGTGCCAGCCGCCGACAGGAATATAATTCACCCCTCCACTTT.

This clonotype was detected only a few times. The chain has TRBV27 and TRBJ2-1; 9 bases fit TRBD1. The V gene end was trimmed by 6 bases and the J gene end by 8 bases; junction bases not matched to a gene: 11. Germline V gene data show CDR1 as MNHEY and CDR2 as SMNVEV (reference sequence). CDR3 length: 15 amino acids. This CDR3 is CASRVLGQGLHEQFF. Written as DNA, the CDR3 is TGTGCCAGCAGGGTCCTAGGACAGGGGTTACATGAGCAGTTCTTC.

This clonotype was counted ten times or more. The chain links TRBV29-1 to TRBJ1-4, with 12 bases fitting TRBD1. V shed 3 bases and J 2 bases; nucleotides not matched to a gene: 7. CDR1 is SQVTM and CDR2 is ANQGSEA in the germline V gene. The CDR3 covers 17 residues. CDR3 sequence (DNA): TGCAGCGTTGATTCCGGGACAGGGGGCGCGACTAATGAAAAACTGTTTTTT. Encoded protein: CSVDSGTGGATNEKLFF.

Many counts were recorded for this clonotype. The V and J genes are TRBV5-6 and TRBJ2-5, with 8 bases that match TRBD1. From germline, CDR1 is SGHDT and CDR2 YYEEEE. The CDR3 is 13 amino acids. The trim removed 3 bases at V and 5 bases at J, leaving 3 bases unmatched. The CDR3 spells CASSWTGYETQYF. CDR3 sequence (DNA): TGTGCCAGCAGCTGGACAGGGTACGAGACCCAGTACTTC.

This clonotype was seen ten or more times. This chain uses TRBV14 with TRBJ1-1, with a possible D match to TRBD1 (6 bases). CDR1 and CDR2 (germline): SGHDN, FVKESK. This CDR3 has 12 amino acids. Trimming left V 3 bases short and J 6 bases short, with 8 bases between. This chain's CDR3 is CASSQWGPEAFF. The CDR3 DNA follows: TGTGCCAGCAGCCAGTGGGGGCCTGAAGCTTTCTTT. Filled out from reference TRBV14 and TRBJ1-1, the complete variable domain reads EAGVTQFPSHSVIEKGQTVTLRCDPISGHDNLYWYRRVMGKEIKFLLHFVKESKQDESGMPNNRFLAERTGGTYSTLKVQPAELEDSGVYFCASSQWGPEAFFGQGTRLTVV.

This clonotype was detected only once. A read error may explain this, as a much larger clone is one base away. The CDR3 reads CSAKRTRAETQFF. The CDR3 DNA sequence: TGCAGTGCTAAAAGGACTAGAGCCGAGACCCAGTTCTTC. The chain couples TRBV20-1 to TRBJ2-5; 7 bases match TRBD2. The J call may not be correct, given that the DNA end is closer to TRBJ2-1. Germline V gene data show CDR1 as DFQATT and CDR2 as SNEGSKA (reference sequence). This CDR3 region has 13 residues.

This clonotype has ten or more counts. V and J are TRBV27 and TRBJ2-1; 11 bases agree with TRBD2. This CDR3 has 16 residues. The germline V gene encodes CDR1 MNHEY and CDR2 SMNVEV (reference sequence). The V gene end was trimmed by 2 bases and the J gene end by 5 bases; junction bases not matched to a gene: 5. The CDR3 nucleotides read TGTGCCAGCAGTTTAGGGGTAGCGGGAGGGGACAATGAGCAGTTCTTC. It specifies CASSLGVAGGDNEQFF.

This clonotype occurred many times. This sequence joins TRBV5-6 and TRBJ1-5; perhaps TRBD1 as D (6 bases). Trimming cost V 1 base and J 6 bases, with 14 bases left between them. The CDR3 runs to 15 residues. Per the germline V gene, CDR1 is SGHDT and CDR2 is YYEEEE. CDR3 sequence: CASSLHIEGVQPQHF. The CDR3 DNA reads as TGTGCCAGCAGCTTGCACATCGAGGGGGTTCAGCCCCAGCATTTT.

On this clonotype: A much larger clone is a single base away; this may be a read error. Because the CDR3 is missing its conserved closing phenylalanine or tryptophan, this is likely a read error. The gene calls are TRBV3-1 and TRBJ1-1; 8 positions agree with TRBD1. The CDR3 contains 14 residues. CDR1 is LGHDT and CDR2 is YNNKEL in the germline V gene (reference sequence). J was trimmed by 6 bases and V by 0 bases; bases with no gene match: 3. The DNA of the CDR3 is TGTGCCAGCAGCCAAGAGGACAGGGCCCCTGAAGCTTTCTTG. Encoded protein: CASSQEDRAPEAFL.

Many counts were recorded for this clonotype. The chain couples TRBV21-1 to TRBJ2-1; the D call TRBD2 from the table was never checked on the DNA. TRBV21-1 is a pseudogene. This CDR3 is 16 amino acids long. CDR3 DNA sequence: TGTGCCAGCAGCAAAGGCCCAGGACTTACCTACAATGAGCAGTTCTTC. Translated, it gives CASSKGPGLTYNEQFF.

This clonotype was counted at least ten times. This chain uses TRBV5-6 with TRBJ2-7; D not resolved. Germline V lookup: CDR1 SGHDT, CDR2 YYEEEE. With 0 bases removed from V and 3 bases from J, the gap between germline ends came to 13 bases. This CDR3 region has 15 residues. In DNA form, the CDR3 reads TGTGCCAGCAGCTTGGGTCCAGGCCAAGGCTACGAGCAGTACGTC. It translates to CASSLGPGQGYEQYV.

This clonotype has more than one count but fewer than ten. The chain has TRBV3-1 and TRBJ2-1; D possibly corresponds to TRBD2 (6 bases). Trimming shortened V by 0 bases and J by 14 bases, and 14 bases separated the two germline ends. The CDR3 contains 13 residues. Germline values: CDR1 LGHDT, CDR2 YNNKEL (reference sequence). In nucleotides, the CDR3 is TGTGCCAGCAGCCAAGAATGGCGGGGACCCGAGTTCTTC. Encoded protein: CASSQEWRGPEFF.

This clonotype was seen ten or more times. DNA of the CDR3: TGCAGTGCGCGAGCGGGGAGCTCCTACGAGCAGTACTTC. Its translation: CSARAGSSYEQYF. The V gene is TRBV20-1, the J gene TRBJ2-7; 7 nucleotides line up with TRBD2. This CDR3 has 13 amino acids. V dropped 6 bases and J dropped 0; count of bases not matched to a gene: 5. Germline-derived CDR1 and CDR2 are DFQATT and SNEGSKA (reference sequence).

The chain is built from TRBV4-2 and TRBJ2-3; D is perhaps TRBD2 (5 bases). V lost 1 base, J lost 1 base, and 6 bases lay in between. The CDR3 sequence is 14 residues long. From germline, CDR1 is LGHNA and CDR2 YNFKEQ. The CDR3 DNA follows: TGTGCCAGCAGCCAAGCCGGGGGCACAGATACGCAGTATTTT. It is translated as CASSQAGGTDTQYF.